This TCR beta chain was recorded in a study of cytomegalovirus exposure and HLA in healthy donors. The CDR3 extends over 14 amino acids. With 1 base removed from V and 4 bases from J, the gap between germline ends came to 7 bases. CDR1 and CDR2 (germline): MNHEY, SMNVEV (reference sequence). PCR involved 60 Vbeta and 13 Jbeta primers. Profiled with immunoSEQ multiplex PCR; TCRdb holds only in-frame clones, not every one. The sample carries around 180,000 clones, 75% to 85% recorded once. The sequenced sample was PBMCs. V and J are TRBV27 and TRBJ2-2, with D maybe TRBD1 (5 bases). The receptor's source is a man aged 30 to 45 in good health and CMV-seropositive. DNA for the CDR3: TGTGCCAGCAGTTTATTGGGGCCCACCGGGGAGCTGTTTTTT. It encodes CASSLLGPTGELFF.